The 22 T cell receptor beta chains reported below all come from one sample, sequenced in a study of shared clonotypes between healthy human individuals. The assay was immunoSEQ multiplex PCR, and TCRdb's table has in-frame clones only and misses some. The sample lists 2 million to 2.5 million clones; about 92% were seen once. Material for sequencing was naive CD4+ T cells from PBMCs. As for subset: CD45RA+ positively selected. The receptors were gathered from a man between 18 and 29 years old in good health. Some clones in this sample may be carry-over from other donors' samples.

The chain carries TRBV5-4 and TRBJ1-3, with a possible D match to TRBD1 (5 bases). Germline assignment: CDR1 SGHNT and CDR2 YYREEE (reference sequence). Trimming pared 4 bases from V and 4 bases from J, leaving 12 bases between. The CDR3 has 14 amino acids. CDR3 residues: CASSLTGAGNTIYF. CDR3 DNA: TGTGCCAGCAGCCTAACCGGGGCCGGAAACACCATATATTTT.

The genes are TRBV19 and TRBJ1-2; 10 positions match TRBD1. CDR1 and CDR2 from the germline V gene are LNHDA and SQIVND (reference sequence). The J segment lost 4 bases and the V segment lost 3 bases, leaving 5 bases of the junction unmatched. This CDR3 is built from 15 residues. CDR3 protein: CASSMKGQGIYGYTF. The CDR3 nucleotides are TGTGCCAGTAGTATGAAGGGACAGGGGATCTATGGCTACACCTTC.

The chain combines TRBV27 with TRBJ2-7; D is possibly TRBD1 (5 bases). V lost 6 bases and J 4 bases, leaving 16 bases between the germline ends. The CDR3 length is 14 residues. CDR1 is MNHEY and CDR2 is SMNVEV in the germline V gene (reference sequence). The CDR3: CASSPRTGLYEQYF. The CDR3 DNA sequence: TGTGCCAGCAGCCCCCGAACAGGCCTATACGAGCAGTACTTC.

The rearrangement joins TRBV25-1 to TRBJ2-2; D possibly uses TRBD1 or TRBD2 (5 bases each). The CDR3 runs to 15 residues. The germline V gene encodes CDR1 MGHDK and CDR2 SYGVNS. Trimming left V 3 bases short and J 4 bases short, with 12 bases between. The CDR3 is CASSEWSGSTGELFF. DNA of the CDR3: TGTGCCAGCAGTGAGTGGTCAGGGAGCACCGGGGAGCTGTTTTTT.

J is TRBJ2-3 and V is TRBV30; 9 nucleotides agree with TRBD1. The germline CDR1 and CDR2 sequences are GTSNPN and SVGIG (reference sequence). CDR3 length equals 15 residues. The ends lost 3 bases at V and 4 bases at J; junction bases unmatched: 8. In nucleotides, the CDR3 is TGTGCCTGGAGCGCTCTCACAGGGGGCGCAGATACGCAGTATTTT. This codes for CAWSALTGGADTQYF.

This clone was picked up one time. This chain links TRBV7-2 with TRBJ2-7, with a possible D match to TRBD2 (6 bases). The CDR3 contains 15 residues. The V end lost 4 bases, the J end lost 0 bases, and 13 bases lay between the germline ends. Germline CDR1 is SGHTA and CDR2 is FQGNSA. CDR3 sequence: CASSYGLPYSYEQYF. Written as DNA, the CDR3 is TGTGCCAGCAGCTACGGACTACCGTACTCCTACGAGCAGTACTTC.

The chain joins TRBV12-2 to TRBJ1-2; the tabulated D call, TRBD1, remains unverified against the DNA. TRBV12-2 is shown as a pseudogene. The CDR3 totals 18 residues. CDR3 loop: CASREGTAIINTNYGYTF. The CDR3 DNA follows: TGTGCAAGTCGCGAAGGGACAGCTATAATCAACACCAACTATGGCTACACCTTC.

The chain recombines TRBV11-1 with TRBJ2-3; 7 bases fit TRBD2. Germline CDR1 SGHAT, CDR2 FQDESV (reference sequence). This CDR3 is 14 amino acids long. Losses at the gene ends were 8 bases for V and 3 bases for J; bases not matched to a gene: 8. The CDR3 DNA is TGTGCCAGCCGGGGGGTACTGGCAACAGATACGCAGTATTTT. Its protein product is CASRGVLATDTQYF.

This chain joins TRBV5-8 and TRBJ2-2; D tentatively fits TRBD1 or TRBD2 (5 bases each). Germline-derived CDR1 and CDR2 are SGHTS and YDEGEE. The ends were cut back, 0 bases at V and 7 bases at J, with 16 bases in the middle. There are 16 residues in the CDR3. The CDR3 region is CASSLARASAGGELFF. The CDR3 nucleotides are TGTGCCAGCAGCTTGGCCAGGGCCAGCGCGGGCGGGGAGCTGTTTTTT.

The chain recombines TRBV27 with TRBJ2-1, with D tentatively TRBD1 or TRBD2 (7 bases each). Trimming took off 6 bases at V and 7 bases at J, with 16 bases between the two ends. This CDR3 has 14 residues. Germline CDR1 MNHEY, CDR2 SMNVEV (reference sequence). CDR3 nucleotide sequence: TGTGCCAGCAGGGGAGGGGGACAGCGAAATGAGCAGTTCTTC. This sequence encodes CASRGGGQRNEQFF.

This sequence joins TRBV21-1 and TRBJ2-7; the table gives TRBD1 as D, unverified against the DNA. TRBV21-1 is deemed a pseudogene. The CDR3 has 14 residues. The CDR3 nucleotides are TGTGCCAGCAGCAAACGTAGGGGGCCTTACGAGCAGTACTTC. Residues: CASSKRRGPYEQYF.

The genes are TRBV18 and TRBJ1-4, with 7 nucleotides matching TRBD1. With 5 bases clipped from V and 3 bases from J, the junction kept 3 bases outside the gene matches. The CDR3 length is 14 residues. The germline V gene has CDR1 KGHSH and CDR2 LQKENI. The chain's CDR3 is CASSSQGPNEKLFF. DNA of the CDR3: TGTGCCAGCTCATCACAGGGGCCTAATGAAAAACTGTTTTTT.

The chain recombines TRBV28 with TRBJ2-3; a possible D gene is TRBD1 (6 bases). The germline V and J ends were trimmed by 3 bases and 2 bases, with 6 bases remaining between them. This CDR3 is built from 13 residues. Germline CDR1 is MDHEN and CDR2 is SYDVKM. The CDR3 DNA sequence: TGTGCCAGCAGTTTGGGACACACAGATACGCAGTATTTT. Amino acids: CASSLGHTDTQYF.

CDR3 nucleotide sequence: TGCGCCAGCAGCTTCGACCTCACAGATACGCAGTATTTT. Protein product: CASSFDLTDTQYF. The rearrangement uses TRBV5-1 and TRBJ2-3, with unresolved D. Looked up from germline, CDR1 is SGHRS and CDR2 is YFSETQ. The CDR3 is made up of 13 amino acids. V lost 2 bases and J 2 bases, leaving 6 bases between the germline ends.

The CDR3 DNA reads TGTGCCAGCAGTGGAGTTATAGCGGGAGGCTACGAGCAGTACTTC. It translates to CASSGVIAGGYEQYF. The rearrangement links TRBV6-6 to TRBJ2-7; 10 bases are a match to TRBD2. The CDR3 is 15 amino acids. Unmatched junction bases numbered 7, after V lost 5 bases and J lost 3 bases. Germline lookup yields CDR1 MNHNY and CDR2 SVGAGI (reference sequence).

This CDR3 is CASTPPGQRGDTQYF. The CDR3 DNA reads TGTGCCAGCACCCCCCCCGGACAGCGAGGAGATACGCAGTATTTT. The chain links TRBV28 to TRBJ2-3, with D perhaps matching TRBD1 (6 bases). There are 15 residues in the CDR3. V lost 7 bases and J lost 5, with 19 bases in between. In germline, CDR1 is MDHEN, CDR2 SYDVKM. Together with reference TRBV28 and TRBJ2-3, the CDR3 gives the full variable domain: DVKVTQSSRYLVKRTGEKVFLECVQDMDHENMFWYRQDPGLGLRLIYFSYDVKMKEKGDIPEGYSVSREKKERFSLILESASTNQTSMYLCASTPPGQRGDTQYFGPGTRLTVL.

The V and J genes are TRBV28 and TRBJ1-1; TRBD1 agrees at 9 bases. The germline V gene encodes CDR1 MDHEN and CDR2 SYDVKM. The CDR3 runs 14 residues. After removal of 4 bases from V and 3 bases from J, the junction contained 3 bases not matched to a gene. CDR3 DNA: TGTGCCAGCAGTTCCCGGGACAGGGACACTGAAGCTTTCTTT. It is translated as CASSSRDRDTEAFF.

V is TRBV7-9 and J is TRBJ1-3; no definite D call. V lost 11 bases to trimming and J lost 3 bases, with 14 bases between them. The CDR3 runs 13 residues. Germline CDR1 is SEHNR and CDR2 is FQNEAQ (reference sequence). CDR3 in DNA: TGTGCCTGTGAAATGGCTGGTGGAAACACCATATATTTT. This encodes CACEMAGGNTIYF.

V usage is TRBV9 and J usage is TRBJ2-3, with D maybe TRBD1 (5 bases). The germline V gene encodes CDR1 SGDLS and CDR2 YYNGEE. The CDR3 length is 15 residues. The germline V and J ends were trimmed by 3 bases and 7 bases, with 18 bases remaining between them. The CDR3: CASSAQEGRVNTQYF. The CDR3, as DNA: TGTGCCAGCAGCGCCCAGGAAGGCAGGGTAAATACGCAGTATTTT.

This rearrangement joins TRBV6-5 to TRBJ1-4; unclear D gene. Germline-derived CDR1 and CDR2 are MNHEY and SVGAGI. The ends were cut back, 2 bases at V and 4 bases at J, with 11 bases in the middle. The CDR3 runs to 15 residues. The CDR3 spells CASSYEPTGNEKLFF. The CDR3 nucleotides are TGTGCCAGCAGTTACGAGCCAACGGGTAATGAAAAACTGTTTTTT.

The V call is TRBV11-2, the J call TRBJ2-3; the D gene is possibly TRBD1 (7 bases). The length of the CDR3 is 16 residues. Germline lookup yields CDR1 SGHAT and CDR2 FQNNGV. Trimming took off 4 bases at V and 1 base at J, with 15 bases between the two ends. The CDR3 protein is CASSYVGGTGTDTQYF. In DNA form, the CDR3 reads TGTGCCAGCAGCTACGTAGGGGGGACAGGCACAGATACGCAGTATTTT. Full variable domain (remainder filled in from reference TRBV11-2 and TRBJ2-3): EAGVAQSPRYKIIEKRQSVAFWCNPISGHATLYWYQQILGQGPKLLIQFQNNGVVDDSQLPKDRFSAERLKGVDSTLKIQPAKLEDSAVYLCASSYVGGTGTDTQYFGPGTRLTVL.

The chain recombines TRBV30 with TRBJ2-1; TRBD2 is a possible D gene (6 bases). This CDR3 has 12 residues. Trimming removed 4 bases from V and 4 bases from J, with 8 bases in between. Germline CDR1 and CDR2: GTSNPN and SVGIG (reference sequence). CDR3 sequence: CAWNSGYNEQFF. The CDR3, as DNA: TGTGCCTGGAATAGCGGTTACAATGAGCAGTTCTTC.